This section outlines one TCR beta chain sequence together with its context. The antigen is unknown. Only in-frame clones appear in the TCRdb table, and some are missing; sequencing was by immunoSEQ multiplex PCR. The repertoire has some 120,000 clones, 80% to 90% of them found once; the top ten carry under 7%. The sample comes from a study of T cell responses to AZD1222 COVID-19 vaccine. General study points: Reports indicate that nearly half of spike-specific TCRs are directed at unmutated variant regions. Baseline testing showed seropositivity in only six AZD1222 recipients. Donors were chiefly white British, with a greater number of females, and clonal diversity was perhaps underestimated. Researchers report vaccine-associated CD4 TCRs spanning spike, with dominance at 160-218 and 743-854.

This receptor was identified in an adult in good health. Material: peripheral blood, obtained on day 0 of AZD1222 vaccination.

The DNA for the CDR3 is TGTGCCAGCAGCCGTGCGGACAGGGGGCCCAGAGATACGCAGTATTTT. Its protein is CASSRADRGPRDTQYF. The chain couples TRBV11-2 to TRBJ2-3; TRBD1 agrees at 11 bases. Germline values: CDR1 SGHAT, CDR2 FQNNGV. The CDR3 is made up of 16 amino acids. V lost 5 bases to trimming and J lost 5 bases; unmatched junction nucleotides: 9.